The sequence of this T cell receptor beta chain was determined in a study of T cell repertoires in cytomegalovirus infection. Study as a whole: Signatures in public TCR beta sequences pointed to both CMV infection and matching HLA type.

TCRdb recomputed calls from the reads with MiXCR, one row per CDR3 protein. The repertoire holds around 530,000 distinct CDR3 sequences, with 26% as singletons. In the case of this clonotype: What it binds is not known.

The germline V gene has CDR1 SGHTA and CDR2 FQGNSA. The V and J ends lost 1 base and 5 bases respectively, with 6 bases between them. CDR3 length: 13 amino acids. Study-level points and caveats: There were carriers of CMV plus the relevant HLA, and cumulative public TCR beta family frequency identified them. Within the response measured ex vivo, HLA-C-restricted CMV-specific TCR beta clonotypes were dominant.

This clonotype was sampled from a human donor in good health (CMV status not recorded). Some clones in this sample may be carry-over from other donors' samples. The V and J genes are TRBV7-2 and TRBJ1-3; D gene ambiguous. Sample: PBMCs. The CDR3 loop reads CASSLGARNTIYF. CDR3 sequence (DNA): TGTGCCAGCAGCTTAGGAGCTAGAAACACCATATATTTT.